The sequence of this TCR beta chain was determined in a study of tumor-infiltrating lymphocytes in primary liver carcinoma. In the study overall: Patients underwent surgical resection for primary liver carcinoma.

Trimming shortened V by 9 bases and J by 8 bases, and 17 bases separated the two germline ends. CDR1 and CDR2 from the germline V gene are SGHAT and FQNNGV. The CDR3 has 12 residues. From approximately 0.5 ug of total RNA, TCR beta-specific cDNA was reverse-transcribed using a constant-region primer. Nested multiplex PCR, run for three rounds with slightly modified ARM-PCR, yielded TCR beta libraries. A C-beta reverse primer and TRBV1-TRBV30 forward primers served in each of the first two PCR rounds, at approximately 10 cycles apiece. MiXCR, applied by TCRdb to the multiplex PCR reads, yields one record per CDR3 protein. Here the sample spans about 350,000 distinct CDR3 sequences, roughly two thirds being singletons. RNA isolated from unsorted whole blood supplied the blood RNA, with germline DNA also extracted.

The clonotype was recovered from a man aged 35-49 years with primary liver carcinoma and hepatitis B virus infection. The chain joins TRBV11-2 to TRBJ2-7, with D perhaps TRBD1 (5 bases). Sequenced sample: peripheral blood. The CDR3 nucleotides are TGTGCCAGTGGCTTGCAGGGATACCAGCAGTACTTC. Its protein is CASGLQGYQQYF.